This is a list of T cell receptor beta chains from one sample in a study of OX40 agonist ivuxolimab in advanced cancers. Assay used: immunoSEQ multiplex PCR; TCRdb lists only in-frame clones, some missing. Among fewer than 90,000 clones listed, around nine tenths were seen once. Here the sequenced sample was CD4+ or CD8+ T cells sorted from blood, taken in a trial of the OX40 agonist ivuxolimab. The receptors were sampled from an adult with an advanced solid tumor such as melanoma, head and neck, liver or kidney cancer. The CDR3 runs from the conserved cysteine through the conserved F or W. The order of the fields is J gene, D gene, V gene, CDR3 protein. A D gene is named only where the DNA matches it firmly.

J gene: TRBJ1-2
D gene: -
V gene: TRBV19
CDR3 protein: CASSIGGNYGYTF

J gene: TRBJ1-1
D gene: -
V gene: TRBV7-9
CDR3 protein: CASSFISEAFF

J gene: TRBJ2-3
D gene: -
V gene: TRBV5-4
CDR3 protein: CASRWDPTDTQYF

J gene: TRBJ2-1
D gene: TRBD1
V gene: TRBV10-3
CDR3 protein: CAISEGTGGDEQFF

J gene: TRBJ1-6
D gene: TRBD1
V gene: TRBV7-3
CDR3 protein: CASSLGQGGSPLHF

J gene: TRBJ1-2
D gene: -
V gene: TRBV19
CDR3 protein: CASSINSYGYTF

J gene: TRBJ1-2
D gene: -
V gene: TRBV27
CDR3 protein: CASSRRVDYGYTF

J gene: TRBJ1-2
D gene: -
V gene: TRBV7-9
CDR3 protein: CASSLVSGGPYGYTF

J gene: TRBJ2-1
D gene: -
V gene: TRBV7-8
CDR3 protein: CASSLKEKYNEQFF

J gene: TRBJ1-4
D gene: TRBD1
V gene: TRBV7-2
CDR3 protein: CASSAPGQGPEKLFF

J gene: TRBJ1-3
D gene: -
V gene: TRBV28
CDR3 protein: CASSLSARSGNTIYF

J gene: TRBJ1-2
D gene: -
V gene: TRBV7-9
CDR3 protein: CASSLGQRGYGYTF

J gene: TRBJ2-2
D gene: -
V gene: TRBV9
CDR3 protein: CASSVAGGTGELFF

J gene: TRBJ1-6
D gene: -
V gene: TRBV6-1
CDR3 protein: CASSEFDGDNSPLHF

J gene: TRBJ1-2
D gene: -
V gene: TRBV6-5
CDR3 protein: CASTLTGYPMSYTF

J gene: TRBJ1-2
D gene: -
V gene: TRBV6-1
CDR3 protein: CASSGYGQTYGYTF

J gene: TRBJ2-3
D gene: TRBD2
V gene: TRBV28
CDR3 protein: CASSLRSGGLSTDTQYF

J gene: TRBJ2-5
D gene: -
V gene: TRBV5-6
CDR3 protein: CASIRGVQETQYF

J gene: TRBJ2-7
D gene: -
V gene: TRBV23-1
CDR3 protein: CASSQSGRGGWQYF

J gene: TRBJ2-3
D gene: TRBD1
V gene: TRBV5-4
CDR3 protein: CASRLTGGGTDTQYF